Presented here are 28 T cell receptor beta chains from one specimen sequenced in a study of T cell responses to AZD1222 COVID-19 vaccine. Some clones are missing from TCRdb's copy, which holds only in-frame ones; the method was immunoSEQ multiplex PCR. The repertoire holds about 160,000 clones, with about 90% as singletons. Sequences were derived from peripheral blood, sampled on day 0 of MenACWY control vaccination. Receptor source: an adult in good health.

The chain is built from TRBV19 and TRBJ1-6, with 7 bases lining up with TRBD1. Germline V lookup: CDR1 LNHDA, CDR2 SQIVND (reference sequence). With V trimmed by 6 bases and J by 7 bases, 9 bases remained unmatched. CDR3 length equals 15 residues. In nucleotides, the CDR3 is TGTGCCAGTAGCCAGAGGGGGCCGGAGAATTCACCCCTCCACTTT. This sequence encodes CASSQRGPENSPLHF. Filled out from reference TRBV19 and TRBJ1-6, the complete variable domain reads DGGITQSPKYLFRKEGQNVTLSCEQNLNHDAMYWYRQDPGQGLRLIYYSQIVNDFQKGDIAEGYSVSREKKESFPLTVTSAQKNPTAFYLCASSQRGPENSPLHFGNGTRLTVT.

The chain has TRBV24-1 and TRBJ1-2; possibly TRBD1 for D (5 bases). The CDR3 loop spans 13 amino acids. Germline V lookup: CDR1 KGHDR, CDR2 SFDVKD. The V end was cut by 5 bases, the J end by 4 bases, with 10 bases between. The CDR3 region is CATSVGTGYGYTF. The CDR3 bases are TGTGCCACCAGTGTCGGGACGGGCTATGGCTACACCTTC.

To note about this clone: Different DNA sequences within this sample yield the same CDR3. The V and J genes are TRBV7-2 and TRBJ2-1, with a tentative D call TRBD1 (6 bases). Trimming left V 1 base short and J 7 bases short, with 8 bases between. Germline CDR1 is SGHTA and CDR2 is FQGNSA. The CDR3 totals 13 residues. The CDR3 here is CASSLDRGNEQFF. The CDR3, as DNA: TGTGCCAGCAGCTTAGATAGGGGGAATGAGCAGTTCTTC.

The chain carries TRBV9 and TRBJ2-2; the D is unclear. The CDR3 covers 14 residues. Germline V gene data show CDR1 as SGDLS and CDR2 as YYNGEE. The ends were cut back, 3 bases at V and 1 base at J, with 7 bases in the middle. The CDR3 DNA is TGTGCCAGCAGCGAACTTCTGAACACCGGGGAGCTGTTTTTT. This sequence encodes CASSELLNTGELFF.

V gene TRBV27 combines with J gene TRBJ1-6; 12 bases map to TRBD1. Germline V gene data show CDR1 as MNHEY and CDR2 as SMNVEV (reference sequence). The CDR3 spans 14 residues. With 4 bases clipped from V and 9 bases from J, the junction kept 1 base outside the gene matches. In DNA form, the CDR3 reads TGTGCCAGCAGTTGGGACAGGGGGCTTTCACCCCTCCACTTT. Translating gives CASSWDRGLSPLHF.

This chain joins TRBV7-2 and TRBJ1-1; the D gene is possibly TRBD1 (5 bases). The germline V gene encodes CDR1 SGHTA and CDR2 FQGNSA. V lost 5 bases to trimming and J lost 2 bases, with 12 bases between them. The CDR3 covers 14 residues. CDR3 protein: CASSPYRSNTEAFF. The CDR3 bases are TGTGCCAGCAGCCCCTACAGGAGCAACACTGAAGCTTTCTTT.

This chain links TRBV7-9 with TRBJ1-4; 9 positions match TRBD1. CDR1 is SEHNR and CDR2 is FQNEAQ in the germline V gene (reference sequence). The CDR3 totals 14 residues. With 6 bases clipped from V and 5 bases from J, the junction kept 4 bases outside the gene matches. This CDR3 is CASRGQGRNEKLFF. The DNA of the CDR3 is TGTGCCAGCAGGGGACAGGGAAGGAATGAAAAACTGTTTTTT. Filled out from reference TRBV7-9 and TRBJ1-4, the complete variable domain reads DTGVSQNPRHKITKRGQNVTFRCDPISEHNRLYWYRQTLGQGPEFLTYFQNEAQLEKSRLLSDRFSAERPKGSFSTLEIQRTEQGDSAMYLCASRGQGRNEKLFFGSGTQLSVL.

J is TRBJ2-1 and V is TRBV18; no reliable D call. Between the trimmed V and J ends, which lost 6 bases and 8 bases, there was a span of 2 bases. The CDR3 runs to 9 residues. CDR1 is KGHSH and CDR2 is LQKENI in the germline V gene. The CDR3 is CASSHEQFF. The CDR3 DNA reads as TGTGCCAGCTCCCATGAGCAGTTCTTC.

J is TRBJ2-1 and V is TRBV7-2; no firm D call. Germline V CDR1 and CDR2: SGHTA, FQGNSA. This CDR3 contains 15 residues. Trimming pared 1 base from V and 1 base from J, leaving 8 bases between. The CDR3 coding sequence is TGTGCCAGCAGCTTAGGCGGCGGTTCCTACAATGAGCAGTTCTTC. As protein: CASSLGGGSYNEQFF.

This chain connects TRBV7-3 to TRBJ2-7, with 7 bases fitting TRBD2. The CDR3 extends over 15 amino acids. Germline lookup yields CDR1 SGHTA and CDR2 FQGTGA. V lost 4 bases, J lost 4 bases, and 10 bases stayed unmatched. This chain's CDR3 is CASSYRGGSLYEQYF. The CDR3 nucleotides read TGTGCCAGCAGCTACCGGGGCGGGAGCTTGTACGAGCAGTACTTC.

The rearrangement uses TRBV2 and TRBJ1-4, with TRBD1 as a possible D gene (6 bases). Trimming pared 9 bases from V and 8 bases from J, leaving 16 bases between. This CDR3 comprises 13 residues. The V gene's germline CDR1 is SNHLY and CDR2 FYNNEI. The DNA of the CDR3 is TGTGCCAGTCGCCCAGGGGTGGAGGAAAAACTGTTTTTT. As protein: CASRPGVEEKLFF. Looking up the rest from reference TRBV2 and TRBJ1-4 gives the full variable domain: EPEVTQTPSHQVTQMGQEVILRCVPISNHLYFYWYRQILGQKVEFLVSFYNNEISEKSEIFDDQFSVERPDGSNFTLKIRSTKLEDSAMYFCASRPGVEEKLFFGSGTQLSVL.

V is TRBV18 and J is TRBJ2-1; maybe TRBD2 (5 bases). CDR1 is KGHSH and CDR2 is LQKENI in the germline V gene. V was pared by 3 bases and J by 10 bases, with 13 bases between. CDR3 size: 13 residues. The CDR3 here is CASSPPAGREQFF. CDR3 coding DNA: TGTGCCAGCTCACCCCCTGCGGGCCGGGAGCAGTTCTTC.

The V gene is TRBV9, the J gene TRBJ2-1, with TRBD2 matching 9 bases. CDR1 and CDR2 from the germline V gene are SGDLS and YYNGEE. The CDR3 is 16 residues long. J was trimmed by 2 bases and V by 0 bases; bases with no gene match: 3. In DNA, the CDR3 is TGTGCCAGCAGCGTAGGGCTAGCGGGACCCTACAATGAGCAGTTCTTC. It codes for CASSVGLAGPYNEQFF.

V and J are TRBV29-1 and TRBJ2-1, with a possible D match to TRBD2 (6 bases). Germline CDR1 is SQVTM and CDR2 is ANQGSEA. CDR3 length: 17 residues. V lost 4 bases, J lost 0 bases, and 19 bases lay in between. As DNA, the CDR3 is TGCAGCGTTGGGCAAATTAGCGGTGGGAGCTCCTACAATGAGCAGTTCTTC. It encodes CSVGQISGGSSYNEQFF.

This rearrangement joins TRBV5-6 to TRBJ2-7; TRBD2 might be the D (5 bases). V lost 0 bases and J lost 6, with 10 bases in between. The length of the CDR3 is 13 residues. Germline V gene sequence: CDR1 SGHDT, CDR2 YYEEEE. The CDR3 DNA reads TGTGCCAGCAGCTTGGTTAGGGCGGGCGAGCAGTACTTC. Translating gives CASSLVRAGEQYF.

This clone was observed a single time. The V gene is TRBV6-5, the J gene TRBJ2-5, with D possibly TRBD2 on 5 matching bases. This CDR3 has 13 residues. V was shortened by 6 bases and J by 5 bases, with 13 bases between the two germline ends. Per germline, CDR1 MNHEY and CDR2 SVGAGI. CDR3 region: CASRNAGGETQYF. The CDR3 DNA is TGTGCCAGCAGAAATGCAGGAGGCGAGACCCAGTACTTC.

V gene TRBV13 combines with J gene TRBJ1-1, with D uncertain. Trimming took 3 bases from V and 1 from J, leaving 9 bases between them. The CDR3 consists of 14 residues. CDR1 and CDR2 from the germline V gene are PRHDT and FYEKMQ (reference sequence). CDR3 loop: CASSFRTENTEAFF. The CDR3 DNA reads TGTGCCAGCAGCTTTAGGACCGAGAACACTGAAGCTTTCTTT.

This clone was seen a single time. The chain employs TRBV21-1 and TRBJ1-5; no check of the table's D call, TRBD1, against the DNA was made. TRBV21-1 corresponds to a pseudogene. The CDR3 runs to 17 residues. The CDR3 DNA reads as TGTGCCAGCAGCAAAACGATACAGGGGCCTCGGCATCAGCCCCAGCATTTT. Translated, it gives CASSKTIQGPRHQPQHF.

This rearrangement joins TRBV5-6 to TRBJ2-7; possible D gene TRBD1, 8 bases. There are 16 residues in the CDR3. Trimming pared 1 base from V and 2 bases from J, leaving 16 bases between. Looked up from germline, CDR1 is SGHDT and CDR2 is YYEEEE. The CDR3: CASSLFSQGGTYEQYF. CDR3 DNA: TGTGCCAGCAGCTTGTTTTCACAGGGGGGGACCTACGAGCAGTACTTC.

This clone was found once. The chain couples TRBV2 to TRBJ1-1; D call uncertain. CDR1 is SNHLY and CDR2 is FYNNEI in the germline V gene. V dropped 5 bases and J dropped 7 bases, with 11 bases sitting between them. The CDR3 has 12 residues. CDR3 in amino acids: CASSNRGNEAFF. CDR3 coding DNA: TGTGCCAGCAGTAACAGAGGAAATGAAGCTTTCTTT. Drawing the rest from reference TRBV2 and TRBJ1-1, the complete variable domain is EPEVTQTPSHQVTQMGQEVILRCVPISNHLYFYWYRQILGQKVEFLVSFYNNEISEKSEIFDDQFSVERPDGSNFTLKIRSTKLEDSAMYFCASSNRGNEAFFGQGTRLTVV.

The chain carries TRBV10-2 and TRBJ1-2, with a weak D call TRBD1 (6 bases). Trimming cost V 8 bases and J 7 bases, with 17 bases left between them. This CDR3 has 13 amino acids. CDR1 WSHSY and CDR2 SAAADI come from the germline V gene. This CDR3 is CASVGGALVGYTF. The CDR3 DNA is TGCGCCAGCGTGGGGGGGGCTCTCGTTGGCTACACCTTC.

This chain joins TRBV7-2 and TRBJ2-5, with D perhaps being TRBD1 or TRBD2 (6 bases each). V was pared by 0 bases and J by 5 bases, with 16 bases between. Germline lookup yields CDR1 SGHTA and CDR2 FQGNSA. CDR3 size: 16 residues. The chain's CDR3 is CASSLASGPGQETQYF. The CDR3 DNA sequence: TGTGCCAGCAGCTTAGCTAGCGGCCCTGGACAGGAGACCCAGTACTTC.

This chain links TRBV27 with TRBJ1-2; D is possibly TRBD1 (6 bases). The CDR3 is 13 amino acids. V dropped 9 bases and J dropped 2 bases, with 13 bases sitting between them. Germline CDR1 is MNHEY and CDR2 is SMNVEV (reference sequence). The CDR3 sequence is CASKQGRNYGYTF. Written as DNA, the CDR3 is TGTGCCAGTAAACAGGGAAGAAACTATGGCTACACCTTC.

The chain carries TRBV7-2 and TRBJ2-7; 11 bases fit TRBD2. The CDR3 is 14 residues long. Germline CDR1 SGHTA, CDR2 FQGNSA. V lost 6 bases, J lost 5 bases, and 6 bases stayed unmatched. CDR3 amino acids: CASRLAGAIDEQYF. The CDR3 nucleotides read TGTGCCAGCAGACTAGCGGGAGCAATTGACGAGCAGTACTTC. Together with reference TRBV7-2 and TRBJ2-7, the CDR3 gives the full variable domain: GAGVSQSPSNKVTEKGKDVELRCDPISGHTALYWYRQSLGQGLEFLIYFQGNSAPDKSGLPSDRFSAERTGGSVSTLTIQRTQQEDSAVYLCASRLAGAIDEQYFGPGTRLTVT.

The V call is TRBV21-1, the J call TRBJ2-1; TRBD1 reflects the table's D call only, with no check against the DNA. TRBV21-1 represents a pseudogene. This CDR3 is built from 14 residues. CDR3 nucleotides: TGTGCCAGCAGGCGGGGACAGGGGTACAATGAGCAGTTCTTC. It yields the protein CASRRGQGYNEQFF.

DNA for the CDR3: TGTGCCAGCAGCTTGGCGGCAGCCTACGAGCAGTACTTC. As protein: CASSLAAAYEQYF. This sequence joins TRBV5-5 and TRBJ2-7; D remains unclear. Germline assignment: CDR1 SGHKS and CDR2 YYEKEE (reference sequence). V dropped 0 bases and J dropped 2 bases, with 6 bases sitting between them. This CDR3 is 13 amino acids long. The variable domain in full, with the rest retrieved from reference TRBV5-5 and TRBJ2-7, is DAGVTQSPTHLIKTRGQQVTLRCSPISGHKSVSWYQQVLGQGPQFIFQYYEKEERGRGNFPDRFSARQFPNYSSELNVNALLLGDSALYLCASSLAAAYEQYFGPGTRLTVT.

The chain is built from TRBV19 and TRBJ1-5, with D uncertain. This CDR3 contains 17 residues. V shed 0 bases and J shed 0 bases, with 12 bases lying between them. Germline loops: CDR1 LNHDA, CDR2 SQIVND (reference sequence). The CDR3 sequence is CASSIDPGVTSNQPQHF. CDR3 coding DNA: TGTGCCAGTAGTATAGATCCCGGAGTTACTAGCAATCAGCCCCAGCATTTT.

The chain links TRBV27 to TRBJ2-5; 11 bases match TRBD1. This CDR3 has 15 residues. CDR1 MNHEY and CDR2 SMNVEV come from the germline V gene (reference sequence). J gave up 6 bases and V 5 bases, and 8 bases lay outside the gene matches. CDR3 in amino acids: CASSRRDRGRQTQYF. CDR3 nucleotides: TGTGCCAGCAGTCGCCGGGACAGGGGGAGGCAGACCCAGTACTTC.